The 32 T cell receptor beta chains in this list originate from one sample, sequenced in a study of radiotherapy plus CTLA-4 blockade in lung cancer. TCRdb keeps only in-frame clones here, not all; method: immunoSEQ multiplex PCR. Of 50,000 to 70,000 clones in the sample, 75% to 85% are singletons; the top ten hold roughly 4%. The sequencing here drew on peripheral blood, taken from a patient treated with radiotherapy plus ipilimumab. The receptors here all came from a human donor with non-small cell lung cancer who had a partial response to radiotherapy plus ipilimumab.

The chain links TRBV6-5 to TRBJ2-3, with 10 bases lining up with TRBD2. The CDR3 loop spans 15 amino acids. After removal of 8 bases from V and 4 bases from J, the junction contained 9 bases not matched to a gene. Germline loops: CDR1 MNHEY, CDR2 SVGAGI. In DNA, the CDR3 is TGTGCCAGCTCGGGAGCGGGGGGGATGGCAGATACGCAGTATTTT. Its translation is CASSGAGGMADTQYF.

This clone was counted a few times. This chain connects TRBV6-1 to TRBJ2-1; possibly TRBD2 for D (6 bases). CDR1 is MNHNS and CDR2 is SASEGT in the germline V gene. The V end was cut by 6 bases, the J end by 9 bases, with 21 bases between. This CDR3 has 15 amino acids. The CDR3 spells CASRTHFGSAGEQFF. In nucleotides, the CDR3 is TGTGCCAGCAGGACCCACTTCGGGAGTGCGGGTGAGCAGTTCTTC.

V usage is TRBV6-1 and J usage is TRBJ1-1, with D tentatively TRBD1 (6 bases). Trimming removed 4 bases from V and 4 bases from J, with 13 bases in between. The CDR3 loop spans 14 amino acids. Germline CDR1 and CDR2: MNHNS and SASEGT. As DNA, the CDR3 is TGTGCCAGCAGTGGGACAGCCCGGGGCACTGAAGCTTTCTTT. Translated: CASSGTARGTEAFF.

The J gene is TRBJ2-1, the V gene TRBV27, with a weak D call TRBD2 (6 bases). Germline CDR1 MNHEY, CDR2 SMNVEV (reference sequence). V was pared by 3 bases and J by 4 bases, with 10 bases between. CDR3 length equals 14 residues. For the CDR3, the DNA is TGTGCCAGCAGTTTTGGGGGGTCTTACAATGAGCAGTTCTTC. It translates to CASSFGGSYNEQFF.

This chain uses TRBV6-5 with TRBJ1-5; D ambiguous. V was trimmed by 2 bases and J by 6 bases, leaving 8 bases between them. Germline V gene data show CDR1 as MNHEY and CDR2 as SVGAGI. The CDR3 is 13 residues long. Here the CDR3 reads CASSYREGQPQHF. CDR3 bases: TGTGCCAGCAGTTACCGCGAGGGTCAGCCCCAGCATTTT.

The chain is built from TRBV14 and TRBJ2-7; D is possibly TRBD2 (5 bases). The germline V and J ends were trimmed by 1 base and 5 bases, with 9 bases remaining between them. The V gene's germline CDR1 is SGHDN and CDR2 FVKESK. This CDR3 is 13 amino acids long. Written as DNA, the CDR3 is TGTGCCAGCAGCCAAGTTCCGAGGGACGAGCAGTACTTC. It codes for CASSQVPRDEQYF. The full variable domain, rest sourced from reference TRBV14 and TRBJ2-7, is EAGVTQFPSHSVIEKGQTVTLRCDPISGHDNLYWYRRVMGKEIKFLLHFVKESKQDESGMPNNRFLAERTGGTYSTLKVQPAELEDSGVYFCASSQVPRDEQYFGPGTRLTVT.

The sample holds one count of this clone. The chain combines TRBV18 with TRBJ2-5, with D unclear. V lost 1 base, J lost 4 bases, and 7 bases lay in between. CDR1 and CDR2 from the germline V gene are KGHSH and LQKENI. This CDR3 has 13 amino acids. CDR3 sequence reads: CASSPRGGETQYF. The CDR3 nucleotides are TGTGCCAGCTCACCACGAGGTGGAGAGACCCAGTACTTC.

This clone has a single count. This chain connects TRBV5-1 to TRBJ1-1; D is possibly TRBD1 (6 bases). Germline values: CDR1 SGHRS, CDR2 YFSETQ. V was cut by 0 bases and J by 1 base, with 7 bases left in between. The CDR3 runs to 14 residues. CDR3 nucleotide sequence: TGCGCCAGCAGCTTGGGGGGGCCGAACACTGAAGCTTTCTTT. It is translated as CASSLGGPNTEAFF.

The chain is built from TRBV14 and TRBJ1-1; 7 positions match TRBD1. The CDR3 is 13 residues long. After removal of 4 bases from V and 3 bases from J, the junction contained 2 bases not matched to a gene. CDR1 SGHDN and CDR2 FVKESK come from the germline V gene. In DNA form, the CDR3 reads TGTGCCAGCAGCCGAGACAGGGACACTGAAGCTTTCTTT. Its translation: CASSRDRDTEAFF.

The V call is TRBV7-6, the J call TRBJ2-2; 10 nucleotides line up with TRBD1. Trimming removed 5 bases from V and 2 bases from J; junction bases left unmatched: 5. The CDR3 is 16 residues long. CDR1 and CDR2 from the germline V gene are SGHVS and FNYEAQ. Here the CDR3 DNA reads TGTGCCAGCAGCCAGACAGGGGGCTTTAACACCGGGGAGCTGTTTTTT. It translates to CASSQTGGFNTGELFF.

This clone was picked up one time. This chain connects TRBV28 to TRBJ1-2; 9 bases fit TRBD1. Germline trimming cut 10 bases from V and 7 bases from J; bases unmatched to any gene: 13. This CDR3 has 14 residues. Germline CDR1 is MDHEN and CDR2 is SYDVKM. DNA of the CDR3: TGTGCCACCTATCGACAGGGGGTTTGGTCTGGCTACACCTTC. It is translated as CATYRQGVWSGYTF.

In DNA form, the CDR3 reads TGCGCCAGCAGACCAGCGGACTCCCAGAACACTGAAGCTTTCTTT. It yields the protein CASRPADSQNTEAFF. The J gene is TRBJ1-1, the V gene TRBV5-1, with no clear D. The germline V gene encodes CDR1 SGHRS and CDR2 YFSETQ. V was cut by 5 bases and J by 1 base, with 15 bases left in between. CDR3 length equals 15 residues. Full variable domain (rest looked up from reference TRBV5-1 and TRBJ1-1): KAGVTQTPRYLIKTRGQQVTLSCSPISGHRSVSWYQQTPGQGLQFLFEYFSETQRNKGNFPGRFSGRQFSNSRSEMNVSTLELGDSALYLCASRPADSQNTEAFFGQGTRLTVV.

In the case of this clone: One end of the junction fails to match germline, which may point to a read error. The CDR3 sequence is CASRGARANNSPPHF. As DNA, the CDR3 is TGTGCCAGTCGGGGGGCCAGGGCGAATAATTCACCCCCCCACTTT. J is TRBJ1-6 and V is TRBV19; a weak D match, TRBD1 (6 bases). The CDR3 covers 15 residues. Germline V gives CDR1 LNHDA, CDR2 SQIVND (reference sequence).

The rearrangement joins TRBV5-4 to TRBJ1-1; a weak D match, TRBD1 (6 bases). CDR1 and CDR2 (germline): SGHNT, YYREEE (reference sequence). The CDR3 length is 12 residues. The V end lost 5 bases, the J end lost 10 bases, and 15 bases lay between the germline ends. This chain's CDR3 is CASSRDTGLAFF. In DNA, the CDR3 is TGTGCCAGCAGTAGGGACACCGGATTAGCTTTCTTT. Using reference TRBV5-4 and TRBJ1-1 for the parts outside the CDR3, the full variable domain is ETGVTQSPTHLIKTRGQQVTLRCSSQSGHNTVSWYQQALGQGPQFIFQYYREEENGRGNFPPRFSGLQFPNYSSELNVNALELDDSALYLCASSRDTGLAFFGQGTRLTVV.

This chain links TRBV19 with TRBJ1-5; D is undetermined. The CDR3 loop spans 16 amino acids. Per the germline V gene, CDR1 is LNHDA and CDR2 is SQIVND (reference sequence). Between the trimmed V and J ends, which lost 3 bases and 0 bases, there was a span of 12 bases. CDR3 in DNA: TGTGCCAGTAGTATGAGCTCCATCTCTAGCAATCAGCCCCAGCATTTT. Translated, it gives CASSMSSISSNQPQHF.

The gene calls are TRBV2 and TRBJ1-2, with TRBD1 matching over 7 bases. This CDR3 is built from 14 residues. Trimming took 4 bases from V and 4 from J; bases not matched to a gene: 6. CDR1 and CDR2 (germline): SNHLY, FYNNEI. CDR3: CASSGGQGGYGYTF. The CDR3 nucleotides are TGTGCCAGCAGTGGTGGTCAGGGGGGCTATGGCTACACCTTC.

The chain carries TRBV5-1 and TRBJ2-1, with 9 bases identical to TRBD1. V shed 7 bases and J 6 bases; nucleotides not matched to a gene: 8. Germline values: CDR1 SGHRS, CDR2 YFSETQ. CDR3 size: 14 residues. CDR3 region: CASHHPGQGNEQFF. CDR3 DNA: TGCGCCAGCCACCACCCGGGACAGGGCAATGAGCAGTTCTTC. The variable domain in full, with the rest retrieved from reference TRBV5-1 and TRBJ2-1, is KAGVTQTPRYLIKTRGQQVTLSCSPISGHRSVSWYQQTPGQGLQFLFEYFSETQRNKGNFPGRFSGRQFSNSRSEMNVSTLELGDSALYLCASHHPGQGNEQFFGPGTRLTVL.

The chain carries TRBV6-5 and TRBJ2-3; 8 bases map to TRBD2. This CDR3 spans 12 amino acids. CDR1 and CDR2 from the germline V gene are MNHEY and SVGAGI. The CDR3, as DNA: TGTGCGGCGGGGGGCTTCACAGATACGCAGTATTTT. It codes for CAAGGFTDTQYF.

This chain links TRBV6-6 with TRBJ2-3; 9 nucleotides line up with TRBD2. CDR3 size: 13 residues. The trim removed 7 bases at V and 2 bases at J, leaving 1 base unmatched. Germline-derived CDR1 and CDR2 are MNHNY and SVGAGI (reference sequence). As DNA, the CDR3 is TGTGCCAGCAAGCGGGGGGACACAGATACGCAGTATTTT. Translation: CASKRGDTDTQYF.

The V gene is TRBV7-2, the J gene TRBJ2-3; 10 bases are a match to TRBD1. CDR3 length: 15 amino acids. Trimming at V came to 5 bases and at J to 3 bases, leaving 5 bases not matched to a gene. Germline V CDR1 and CDR2: SGHTA, FQGNSA. CDR3 DNA: TGTGCCAGCAGCACGACAGGGGGCTGGACAGATACGCAGTATTTT. This encodes CASSTTGGWTDTQYF.

The chain is built from TRBV7-3 and TRBJ2-7; 9 bases map to TRBD2. The V and J ends lost 5 bases and 2 bases, in that order; junction bases with no gene match: 7. This CDR3 is built from 15 residues. CDR1 is SGHTA, CDR2 FQGTGA, per germline. This chain's CDR3 is CASSDSGGIPYEQYF. The CDR3 bases are TGTGCCAGCAGCGATAGCGGGGGAATTCCCTACGAGCAGTACTTC. The variable domain in full, with the rest retrieved from reference TRBV7-3 and TRBJ2-7, is GAGVSQTPSNKVTEKGKYVELRCDPISGHTALYWYRQSLGQGPEFLIYFQGTGAADDSGLPNDRFFAVRPEGSVSTLKIQRTERGDSAVYLCASSDSGGIPYEQYFGPGTRLTVT.

This clone was picked up one time. The chain links TRBV19 to TRBJ2-7, with 8 bases fitting TRBD1. The CDR3 sequence is 13 residues long. Germline V gives CDR1 LNHDA, CDR2 SQIVND (reference sequence). After removal of 5 bases from V and 8 bases from J, the junction contained 8 bases not matched to a gene. As DNA, the CDR3 is TGTGCCAGTAGTCCCCGGGACAGGACCAAGCAGTACTTC. Its translation is CASSPRDRTKQYF.

The rearrangement links TRBV6-1 to TRBJ2-5; TRBD1 matches at 8 bases. The CDR3 totals 15 residues. Trimming took 5 bases from V and 5 from J; bases not matched to a gene: 10. Germline V gives CDR1 MNHNS, CDR2 SASEGT. CDR3 residues: CASSPRSTGAETQYF. The CDR3 DNA sequence: TGTGCCAGCAGTCCCCGGTCGACAGGGGCGGAGACCCAGTACTTC.

V gene TRBV5-1 combines with J gene TRBJ1-2; the match to TRBD1 covers 8 bases. Looked up from germline, CDR1 is SGHRS and CDR2 is YFSETQ. The V gene end was trimmed by 2 bases and the J gene end by 0 bases; junction bases not matched to a gene: 9. The CDR3 runs 17 residues. Here the CDR3 reads CASSLADRAMTNYGYTF. CDR3 sequence (DNA): TGCGCCAGCAGCTTAGCGGACAGGGCTATGACTAACTATGGCTACACCTTC.

This chain joins TRBV5-1 and TRBJ2-1; a possible D gene is TRBD2 (6 bases). Germline assignment: CDR1 SGHRS and CDR2 YFSETQ. This CDR3 has 15 amino acids. Trimming cost V 5 bases and J 2 bases, with 14 bases left between them. For the CDR3, the DNA is TGCGCCAGCAGGGGCGGGAACAGCGCCTACAATGAGCAGTTCTTC. This sequence encodes CASRGGNSAYNEQFF.

This chain connects TRBV6-1 to TRBJ2-7; 7 nucleotides agree with TRBD2. This CDR3 has 16 amino acids. Germline-derived CDR1 and CDR2 are MNHNS and SASEGT. V gave up 3 bases and J gave up 3 bases; unmatched junction bases: 11. The CDR3: CASSDLGRVSSYEQYF. DNA for the CDR3: TGTGCCAGCAGTGATCTAGGGAGGGTCTCGAGCTACGAGCAGTACTTC.

J is TRBJ2-7 and V is TRBV19, with a possible D match to TRBD2 (7 bases). Germline V gene sequence: CDR1 LNHDA, CDR2 SQIVND (reference sequence). The CDR3 runs to 13 residues. Trimming removed 5 bases at V and 6 bases at J, with 14 bases between. The CDR3 DNA sequence: TGTGCCAGTAGTCCCAACGGGGGGCCCGAGCAGTACTTC. Translated, it gives CASSPNGGPEQYF.

This clone has only a few counts. This rearrangement joins TRBV7-8 to TRBJ1-3; no clear D. There are 15 residues in the CDR3. Germline V lookup: CDR1 SGHVS, CDR2 FQNEAQ. Trimming cost V 4 bases and J 0 bases, with 10 bases left between them. The CDR3 DNA sequence: TGTGCCAGCAGCTCGTCGTATTACTCTGGAAACACCATATATTTT. Translated: CASSSSYYSGNTIYF.

This sequence joins TRBV6-5 and TRBJ2-5; 9 bases line up with TRBD2. CDR1 is MNHEY and CDR2 is SVGAGI in the germline V gene. V lost 6 bases and J lost 4; bases outside the gene matches: 3. The CDR3 sequence is 13 residues long. The CDR3 coding sequence is TGTGCCAGCAGGCGGGGGGGCGGAGAGACCCAGTACTTC. Protein: CASRRGGGETQYF.

The chain carries TRBV19 and TRBJ2-5; 12 nucleotides line up with TRBD2. CDR1 and CDR2 (germline): LNHDA, SQIVND (reference sequence). The V and J ends lost 6 bases and 2 bases, in that order; junction bases with no gene match: 7. The CDR3 has 16 amino acids. The CDR3 DNA reads TGTGCCAGTAGCCAGACTAGCGGGGGCCTTCAAGAGACCCAGTACTTC. Translating gives CASSQTSGGLQETQYF.

CDR3 nucleotide sequence: TGTGCCAGCTCACAATCGGACGGCGGGGAAAAACTGTTTTTT. Residues: CASSQSDGGEKLFF. The chain has TRBV18 and TRBJ1-4; no firm D call. The V and J ends lost 4 bases and 8 bases respectively, with 14 bases between them. This CDR3 is 14 amino acids long. Germline loops: CDR1 KGHSH, CDR2 LQKENI.

The rearrangement links TRBV28 to TRBJ1-1; unclear D gene. The CDR3 is 15 amino acids. V lost 6 bases to trimming and J lost 5 bases, with 19 bases between them. The V gene's germline CDR1 is MDHEN and CDR2 SYDVKM. The CDR3 sequence: CASSPSGSGGTEAFF. CDR3 coding DNA: TGTGCCAGCAGCCCGAGCGGGTCAGGCGGGACTGAAGCTTTCTTT.